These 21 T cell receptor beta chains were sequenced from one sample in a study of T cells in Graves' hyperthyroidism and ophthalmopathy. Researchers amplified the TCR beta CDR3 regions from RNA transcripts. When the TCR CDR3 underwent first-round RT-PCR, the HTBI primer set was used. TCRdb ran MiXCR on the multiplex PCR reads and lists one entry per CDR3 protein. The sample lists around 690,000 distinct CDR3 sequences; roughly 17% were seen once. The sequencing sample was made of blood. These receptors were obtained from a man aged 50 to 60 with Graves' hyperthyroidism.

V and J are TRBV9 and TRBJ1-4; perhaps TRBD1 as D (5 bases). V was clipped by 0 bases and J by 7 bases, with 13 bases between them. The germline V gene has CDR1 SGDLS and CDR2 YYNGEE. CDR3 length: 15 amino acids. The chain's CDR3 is CASSVVGREGEKLFF. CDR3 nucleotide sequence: TGTGCCAGCAGCGTAGTTGGCAGGGAGGGTGAAAAACTGTTTTTT. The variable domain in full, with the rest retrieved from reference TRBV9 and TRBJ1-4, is DSGVTQTPKHLITATGQRVTLRCSPRSGDLSVYWYQQSLDQGLQFLIQYYNGEERAKGNILERFSAQQFPDLHSELNLSSLELGDSALYFCASSVVGREGEKLFFGSGTQLSVL.

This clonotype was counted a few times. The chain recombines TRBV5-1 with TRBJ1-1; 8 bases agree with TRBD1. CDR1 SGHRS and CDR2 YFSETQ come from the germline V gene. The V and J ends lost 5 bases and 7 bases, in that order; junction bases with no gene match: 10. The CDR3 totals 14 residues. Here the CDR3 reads CASRNPGQAHEAFF. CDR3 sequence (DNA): TGCGCCAGCAGAAATCCGGGACAGGCACATGAAGCTTTCTTT.

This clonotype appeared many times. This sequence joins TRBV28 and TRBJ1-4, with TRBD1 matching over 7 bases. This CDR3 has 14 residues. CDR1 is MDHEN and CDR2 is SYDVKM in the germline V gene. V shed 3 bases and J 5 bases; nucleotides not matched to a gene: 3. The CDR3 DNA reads TGTGCCAGCAGTTTGGGGACAGCAAATGAAAAACTGTTTTTT. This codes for CASSLGTANEKLFF.

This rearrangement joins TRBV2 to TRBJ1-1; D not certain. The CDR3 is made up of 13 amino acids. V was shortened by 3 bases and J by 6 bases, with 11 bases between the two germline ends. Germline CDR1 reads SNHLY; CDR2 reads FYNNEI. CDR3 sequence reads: CASSDYVGAEAFF. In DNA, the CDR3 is TGTGCCAGCAGTGACTATGTTGGGGCTGAAGCTTTCTTT.

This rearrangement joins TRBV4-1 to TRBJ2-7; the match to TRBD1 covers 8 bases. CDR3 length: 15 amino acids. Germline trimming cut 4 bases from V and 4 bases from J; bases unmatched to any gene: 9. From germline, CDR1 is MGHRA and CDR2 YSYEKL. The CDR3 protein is CASSRAAGGNYEQYF. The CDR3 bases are TGCGCCAGCAGCCGGGCGGCAGGGGGCAATTACGAGCAGTACTTC.

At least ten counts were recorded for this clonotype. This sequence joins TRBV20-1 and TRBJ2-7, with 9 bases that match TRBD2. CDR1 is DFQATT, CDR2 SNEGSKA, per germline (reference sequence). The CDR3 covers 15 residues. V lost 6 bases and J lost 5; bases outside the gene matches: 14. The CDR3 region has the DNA TGCAGTGCGGATTCAGGAGTAGCGGGAGCCCACGAGCAGTACTTC. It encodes CSADSGVAGAHEQYF.

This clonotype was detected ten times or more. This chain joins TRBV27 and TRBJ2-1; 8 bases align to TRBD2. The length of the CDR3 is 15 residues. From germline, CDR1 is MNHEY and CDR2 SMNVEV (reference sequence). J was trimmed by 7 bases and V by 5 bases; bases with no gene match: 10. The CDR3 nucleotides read TGTGCCAGCAGTACGTTAGCGGGACTGGGTAATGAGCAGTTCTTC. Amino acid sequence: CASSTLAGLGNEQFF.

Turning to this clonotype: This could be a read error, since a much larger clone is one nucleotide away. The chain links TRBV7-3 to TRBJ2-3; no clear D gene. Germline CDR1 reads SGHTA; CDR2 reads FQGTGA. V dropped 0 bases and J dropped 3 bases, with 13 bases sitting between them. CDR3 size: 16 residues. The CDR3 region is CASSLTGESTTDTQYF. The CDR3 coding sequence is TGTGCCAGCAGCTTAACTGGCGAGAGCACGACAGATACGCAGTATTTT.

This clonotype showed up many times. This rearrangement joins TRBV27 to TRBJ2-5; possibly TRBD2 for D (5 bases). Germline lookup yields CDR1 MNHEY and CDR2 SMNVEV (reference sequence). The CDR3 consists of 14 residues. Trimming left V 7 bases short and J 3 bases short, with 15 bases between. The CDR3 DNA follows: TGTGCCAGCACGTTGTCGGGGTCGGAAGAGACCCAGTACTTC. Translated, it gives CASTLSGSEETQYF.

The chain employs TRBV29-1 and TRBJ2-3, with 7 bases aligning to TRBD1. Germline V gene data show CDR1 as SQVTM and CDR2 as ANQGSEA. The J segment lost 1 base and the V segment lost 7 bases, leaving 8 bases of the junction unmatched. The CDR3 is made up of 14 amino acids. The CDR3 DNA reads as TGCAGCGCAAGACAGGGAATAGGCACAGATACGCAGTATTTT. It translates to CSARQGIGTDTQYF.

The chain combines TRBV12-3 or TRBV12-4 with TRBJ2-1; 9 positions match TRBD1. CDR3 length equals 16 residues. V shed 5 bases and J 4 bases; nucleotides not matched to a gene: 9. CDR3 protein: CASSRATGTGYNEQFF. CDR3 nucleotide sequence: TGTGCCAGCAGTCGTGCGACCGGGACAGGGTACAATGAGCAGTTCTTC.

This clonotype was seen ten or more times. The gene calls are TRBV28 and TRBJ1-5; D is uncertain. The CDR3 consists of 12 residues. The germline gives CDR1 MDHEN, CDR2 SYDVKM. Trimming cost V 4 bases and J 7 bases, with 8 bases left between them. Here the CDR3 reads CASSSWRQPQHF. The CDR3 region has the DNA TGTGCCAGCAGTTCGTGGCGGCAGCCCCAGCATTTT.

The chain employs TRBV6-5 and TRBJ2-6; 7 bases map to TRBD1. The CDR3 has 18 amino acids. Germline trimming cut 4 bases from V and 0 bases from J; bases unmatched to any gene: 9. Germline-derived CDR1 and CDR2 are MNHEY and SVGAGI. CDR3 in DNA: TGTGCCAGCAGTTTGGCCGGGACAGTCAGCTCTGGGGCCAACGTCCTGACTTTC. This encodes CASSLAGTVSSGANVLTF.

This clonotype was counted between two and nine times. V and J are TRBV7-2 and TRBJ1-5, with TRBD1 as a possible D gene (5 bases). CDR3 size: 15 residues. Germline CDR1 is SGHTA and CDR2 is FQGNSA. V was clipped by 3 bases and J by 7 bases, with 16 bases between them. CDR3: CASSFWGENPQPQHF. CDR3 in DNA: TGTGCCAGCAGCTTCTGGGGCGAGAATCCCCAGCCCCAGCATTTT.

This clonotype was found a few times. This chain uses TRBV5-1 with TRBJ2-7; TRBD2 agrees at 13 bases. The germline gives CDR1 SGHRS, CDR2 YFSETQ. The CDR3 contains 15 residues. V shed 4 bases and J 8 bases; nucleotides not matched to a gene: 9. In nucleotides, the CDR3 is TGCGCCAGCAGCCGGACTAGCGGGAGTACTGTACAGCAGTACTTC. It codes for CASSRTSGSTVQQYF.

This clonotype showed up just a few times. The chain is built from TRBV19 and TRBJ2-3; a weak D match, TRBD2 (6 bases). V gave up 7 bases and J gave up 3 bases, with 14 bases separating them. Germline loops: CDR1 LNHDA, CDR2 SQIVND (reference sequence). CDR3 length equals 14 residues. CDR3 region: CASMEGLQTDTQYF. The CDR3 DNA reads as TGTGCCAGTATGGAGGGTCTCCAGACAGATACGCAGTATTTT.

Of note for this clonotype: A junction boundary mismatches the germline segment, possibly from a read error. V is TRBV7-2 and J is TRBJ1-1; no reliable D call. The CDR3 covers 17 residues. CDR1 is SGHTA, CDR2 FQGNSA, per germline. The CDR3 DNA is TGTGCCAGCAGCCAAGAACAGTCAACCCACATGAACGCTGAAGCTTTCTTT. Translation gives CASSQEQSTHMNAEAFF.

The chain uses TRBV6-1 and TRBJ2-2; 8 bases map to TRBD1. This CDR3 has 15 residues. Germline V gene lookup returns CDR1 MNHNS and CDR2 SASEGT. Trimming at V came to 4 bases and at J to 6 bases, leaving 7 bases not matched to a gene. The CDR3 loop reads CASSAGQGSSGELFF. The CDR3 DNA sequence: TGTGCCAGCAGTGCAGGACAGGGATCCTCCGGGGAGCTGTTTTTT.

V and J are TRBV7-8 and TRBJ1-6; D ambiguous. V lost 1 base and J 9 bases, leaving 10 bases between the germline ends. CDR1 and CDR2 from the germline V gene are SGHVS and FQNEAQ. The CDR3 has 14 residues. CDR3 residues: CASSLVLSGSPLHF. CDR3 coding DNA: TGTGCCAGCAGCTTAGTACTCTCCGGTTCACCCCTCCACTTT.

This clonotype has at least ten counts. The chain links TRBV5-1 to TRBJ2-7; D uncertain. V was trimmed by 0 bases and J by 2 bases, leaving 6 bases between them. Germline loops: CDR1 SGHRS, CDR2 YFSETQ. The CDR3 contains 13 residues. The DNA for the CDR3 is TGCGCCAGCAGCTTGGGACACCCCTACGAGCAGTACTTC. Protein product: CASSLGHPYEQYF.

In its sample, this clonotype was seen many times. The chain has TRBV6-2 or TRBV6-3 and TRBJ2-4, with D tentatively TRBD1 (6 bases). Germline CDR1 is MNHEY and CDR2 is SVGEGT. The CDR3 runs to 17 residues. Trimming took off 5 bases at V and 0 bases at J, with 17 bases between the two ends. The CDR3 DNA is TGTGCCAGCAGTATGTACGAGGGGGTTCTAGCCAAAAACATTCAGTACTTC. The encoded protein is CASSMYEGVLAKNIQYF.